A single sample gave rise to the 27 T cell receptor beta chains below, sequenced in a study of blood T cell repertoires in COVID-19. TCRdb's table, derived via immunoSEQ multiplex PCR, lists solely in-frame clones and lacks some. The sample has about 170,000 clones; around four fifths are singletons. Sequenced material: peripheral blood. Receptors were obtained from a woman of 80 years or more with acute or convalescent COVID-19.

The chain carries TRBV19 and TRBJ2-5; 8 bases fit TRBD2. Germline V CDR1 and CDR2: LNHDA, SQIVND (reference sequence). This CDR3 has 14 residues. With 5 bases clipped from V and 5 bases from J, the junction kept 7 bases outside the gene matches. CDR3 DNA: TGTGCCAGTAGTGAAACGGGGGGGTATGAGACCCAGTACTTC. The encoded protein is CASSETGGYETQYF.

V and J are TRBV4-2 and TRBJ2-1; 8 nucleotides match TRBD1. This CDR3 has 15 amino acids. Germline V CDR1 and CDR2: LGHNA, YNFKEQ. V lost 0 bases to trimming and J lost 15 bases; unmatched junction nucleotides: 13. The CDR3 DNA is TGTGCCAGCAGCCAAGATTTCCAGGGGGCAAACCGTGGGTTCTTC. It specifies CASSQDFQGANRGFF.

In this sample, this clone turned up once. This chain joins TRBV27 and TRBJ1-5; tentative D call: TRBD1 (6 bases). Germline assignment: CDR1 MNHEY and CDR2 SMNVEV (reference sequence). V gave up 3 bases and J gave up 2 bases, with 20 bases separating them. The CDR3 extends over 18 amino acids. In DNA, the CDR3 is TGTGCCAGCAGTTTTCCGGGACACCGGGGAAAGGGCAATCAGCCCCAGCATTTT. Protein: CASSFPGHRGKGNQPQHF.

For this clone: Other nucleotide sequences in the sample specify the same CDR3. V is TRBV9 and J is TRBJ1-2; D possibly corresponds to TRBD1 (5 bases). The CDR3 spans 14 residues. CDR1 and CDR2 from the germline V gene are SGDLS and YYNGEE. V lost 0 bases and J 4 bases, leaving 10 bases between the germline ends. CDR3 region: CASSVGGVPYGYTF. CDR3 sequence (DNA): TGTGCCAGCAGCGTAGGGGGGGTTCCCTATGGCTACACCTTC.

CDR3 amino acids: CASSPTGTGGGNSPLHF. The CDR3 nucleotides read TGTGCCAGCAGTCCAACCGGGACAGGGGGCGGAAATTCACCCCTCCACTTT. This chain uses TRBV5-6 with TRBJ1-6; TRBD1 agrees at 12 bases. This CDR3 spans 17 amino acids. With V trimmed by 5 bases and J by 7 bases, 10 bases remained unmatched. Germline CDR1 SGHDT, CDR2 YYEEEE.

The chain has TRBV5-1 and TRBJ2-3, with 9 bases aligning to TRBD2. This CDR3 contains 15 residues. Losses at the gene ends were 2 bases for V and 0 bases for J; bases not matched to a gene: 1. Per the germline V gene, CDR1 is SGHRS and CDR2 is YFSETQ. The CDR3 sequence is CASSFSGSSTDTQYF. DNA for the CDR3: TGCGCCAGCAGCTTTAGCGGGAGTAGCACAGATACGCAGTATTTT.

This clone was seen more than once but under ten times. The rearrangement links TRBV4-3 to TRBJ1-2; perhaps TRBD1 as D (6 bases). CDR3 length: 15 amino acids. The germline V gene has CDR1 LGHNA and CDR2 YSLEER. V was cut by 1 base and J by 3 bases, with 12 bases left in between. The CDR3 sequence: CASSQALQGDYGYTF. Written as DNA, the CDR3 is TGCGCCAGCAGCCAAGCCCTACAGGGAGACTATGGCTACACCTTC.

The rearrangement links TRBV10-3 to TRBJ2-5; possibly TRBD1 for D (5 bases). CDR1 and CDR2 (germline): ENHRY, SYGVKD. V was clipped by 2 bases and J by 7 bases, with 17 bases between them. This CDR3 comprises 15 residues. CDR3 in DNA: TGTGCCATCAGTGAGGACCAGGGTCCGTTCGGGACCCAGTACTTC. Amino acids: CAISEDQGPFGTQYF.

The CDR3: CASSLATGGYYGYTF. In DNA form, the CDR3 reads TGTGCCAGCAGCTTAGCAACAGGGGGCTACTATGGCTACACCTTC. The chain has TRBV7-9 and TRBJ1-2; 9 bases map to TRBD1. The V segment lost 0 bases and the J segment 3 bases; nucleotides outside the gene matches: 2. This CDR3 has 15 residues. Germline V gene lookup returns CDR1 SEHNR and CDR2 FQNEAQ (reference sequence).

V and J are TRBV2 and TRBJ1-5; 8 positions agree with TRBD1. The CDR3 runs to 14 residues. Trimming took 4 bases from V and 7 from J; bases not matched to a gene: 6. Germline CDR1 reads SNHLY; CDR2 reads FYNNEI. CDR3 bases: TGTGCCAGCAGTGTAACCAGGGGGCAACAGCCCCAGCATTTT. Translating gives CASSVTRGQQPQHF.

The chain has TRBV6-5 and TRBJ2-3, with 8 bases matching TRBD1. The J segment lost 0 bases and the V segment lost 6 bases, leaving 5 bases of the junction unmatched. The CDR3 runs to 15 residues. Germline CDR1 is MNHEY and CDR2 is SVGAGI. The CDR3: CASSNRGSSTDTQYF. CDR3 in DNA: TGTGCCAGCAGCAACAGGGGGTCGAGCACAGATACGCAGTATTTT.

The J gene is TRBJ1-1, the V gene TRBV19, with D perhaps TRBD1 (5 bases). Germline V lookup: CDR1 LNHDA, CDR2 SQIVND (reference sequence). This CDR3 contains 16 residues. Trimming stripped 6 bases from V and 6 bases from J, with 23 bases between. DNA for the CDR3: TGTGCCAGTAGAAAGACAGACCCCATAGCGGAGCCTGAAGCTTTCTTT. As protein: CASRKTDPIAEPEAFF. Full variable domain (rest looked up from reference TRBV19 and TRBJ1-1): DGGITQSPKYLFRKEGQNVTLSCEQNLNHDAMYWYRQDPGQGLRLIYYSQIVNDFQKGDIAEGYSVSREKKESFPLTVTSAQKNPTAFYLCASRKTDPIAEPEAFFGQGTRLTVV.

V and J are TRBV6-5 and TRBJ1-3; D gene ambiguous. The CDR3 is 13 amino acids. V gave up 5 bases and J gave up 4 bases, with 9 bases separating them. Germline V gene sequence: CDR1 MNHEY, CDR2 SVGAGI. As DNA, the CDR3 is TGTGCCAGCAGTCCGGCGGGGGGAAACACCATATATTTT. It yields the protein CASSPAGGNTIYF.

This chain links TRBV19 with TRBJ2-1, with 7 bases fitting TRBD1. V trimming: 4 bases; J trimming: 6 bases; junction bases outside the gene matches: 3. Per the germline V gene, CDR1 is LNHDA and CDR2 is SQIVND (reference sequence). This CDR3 comprises 13 residues. CDR3 protein: CASSKDRTNEQFF. CDR3 in DNA: TGTGCCAGTAGTAAGGACAGGACCAATGAGCAGTTCTTC.

The chain employs TRBV2 and TRBJ2-3; 7 bases are a match to TRBD2. Trimming at V came to 6 bases and at J to 5 bases, leaving 8 bases not matched to a gene. The length of the CDR3 is 14 residues. Germline V gene data show CDR1 as SNHLY and CDR2 as FYNNEI. CDR3 region: CASRSAGAGDTQYF. The CDR3 region has the DNA TGTGCCAGCAGGAGTGCGGGAGCAGGAGATACGCAGTATTTT.

V is TRBV6-5 and J is TRBJ1-4; 7 nucleotides agree with TRBD1. The CDR3 covers 14 residues. The trim removed 8 bases at V and 7 bases at J, leaving 10 bases unmatched. Germline assignment: CDR1 MNHEY and CDR2 SVGAGI. This chain's CDR3 is CASRGGGAGEKLFF. In nucleotides, the CDR3 is TGTGCCAGCCGCGGAGGGGGCGCGGGTGAAAAACTGTTTTTT.

This CDR3 reads CASSQGYGTSGRQNSYEQYF. The CDR3 DNA reads TGCGCCAGCAGCCAAGGCTACGGGACTAGCGGGCGCCAGAACTCCTACGAGCAGTACTTC. The V gene is TRBV4-3, the J gene TRBJ2-7; 12 bases fit TRBD2. Germline V gene data show CDR1 as LGHNA and CDR2 as YSLEER. The junction had 13 bases not matched to a gene; V was cut back by 1 base and J by 0 bases. There are 20 residues in the CDR3.

Regarding this clone: Other DNA variants within this sample encode the same CDR3. CDR3: CASSARLAGNEQFF. CDR3 coding DNA: TGTGCCAGCAGCGCCAGACTAGCGGGCAATGAGCAGTTCTTC. V and J are TRBV9 and TRBJ2-1, with 10 bases aligning to TRBD2. V gave up 3 bases and J gave up 6 bases; unmatched junction bases: 3. The CDR3 is 14 amino acids. The germline V gene has CDR1 SGDLS and CDR2 YYNGEE.

The chain joins TRBV30 to TRBJ1-6, with D possibly TRBD1 on 6 matching bases. The CDR3 runs 15 residues. Germline values: CDR1 GTSNPN, CDR2 SVGIG (reference sequence). Trimming removed 2 bases at V and 0 bases at J, with 8 bases between. This chain's CDR3 is CAWSTQGSYNSPLHF. The DNA of the CDR3 is TGTGCCTGGAGTACACAGGGCTCCTATAATTCACCCCTCCACTTT.

The chain recombines TRBV5-6 with TRBJ1-6, with D maybe TRBD1 (5 bases). In germline, CDR1 is SGHDT, CDR2 YYEEEE. CDR3 length: 14 amino acids. V lost 4 bases and J lost 7, with 12 bases in between. The DNA for the CDR3 is TGTGCCAGCAGCCCAGGGTTGAGGAATTCACCCCTCCACTTT. It is translated as CASSPGLRNSPLHF.

The chain employs TRBV19 and TRBJ2-5; 8 bases line up with TRBD2. Germline trimming cut 6 bases from V and 4 bases from J; bases unmatched to any gene: 16. Looked up from germline, CDR1 is LNHDA and CDR2 is SQIVND (reference sequence). The CDR3 is 17 amino acids. DNA of the CDR3: TGTGCCAGTAGCCCTGCCGTAGCGGGAACGGGTCGAGAGACCCAGTACTTC. Translation: CASSPAVAGTGRETQYF.

V is TRBV5-4 and J is TRBJ2-1; 8 bases are shared with TRBD1. The junction had 4 bases not matched to a gene; V was cut back by 4 bases and J by 10 bases. Germline V gene lookup returns CDR1 SGHNT and CDR2 YYREEE (reference sequence). The CDR3 totals 12 residues. CDR3 coding DNA: TGTGCCAGCAGCAGGACAGGGATCGAGCAGTTCTTC. It translates to CASSRTGIEQFF.

V and J are TRBV24-1 and TRBJ2-3; TRBD2 aligns across 10 bases. Unmatched junction bases numbered 2, after V lost 3 bases and J lost 6 bases. Germline loops: CDR1 KGHDR, CDR2 SFDVKD. The CDR3 spans 14 residues. The CDR3 loop is CATSDPSGSDTQYF. In nucleotides, the CDR3 is TGTGCCACCAGTGATCCTAGCGGGAGTGATACGCAGTATTTT.

Concerning this clone itself: The same CDR3 is also encoded by other DNA sequences in this sample. The CDR3 protein is CASSLGGNTEAFF. The CDR3 nucleotides read TGTGCCAGCAGCTTGGGGGGCAACACTGAAGCTTTCTTT. This sequence joins TRBV5-4 and TRBJ1-1; D possibly corresponds to TRBD1 (5 bases). V lost 0 bases to trimming and J lost 2 bases, with 5 bases between them. The CDR3 loop spans 13 amino acids. Germline V CDR1 and CDR2: SGHNT, YYREEE (reference sequence).

The chain joins TRBV19 to TRBJ2-1; 16 bases line up with TRBD2. Trimming at V came to 6 bases and at J to 3 bases, leaving 2 bases not matched to a gene. CDR3 length equals 16 residues. Germline V CDR1 and CDR2: LNHDA, SQIVND (reference sequence). The CDR3 sequence: CASRGTSGRDYNEQFF. CDR3 coding DNA: TGTGCCAGTAGGGGGACTAGCGGGAGGGACTACAATGAGCAGTTCTTC.

The chain is built from TRBV2 and TRBJ1-3, with no clear D. V lost 4 bases to trimming and J lost 6 bases, with 4 bases between them. The germline V gene has CDR1 SNHLY and CDR2 FYNNEI. CDR3 size: 11 residues. CDR3 nucleotide sequence: TGTGCCAGCAGTGCAGTAAACACCATATATTTT. Encoded protein: CASSAVNTIYF.

V gene TRBV18 combines with J gene TRBJ2-3; no clear D gene. Germline V gene sequence: CDR1 KGHSH, CDR2 LQKENI. Trimming took off 3 bases at V and 3 bases at J, with 10 bases between the two ends. This CDR3 is 14 amino acids long. The CDR3 DNA reads as TGTGCCAGCTCACCGATTACGAGGACAGATACGCAGTATTTT. Protein: CASSPITRTDTQYF.